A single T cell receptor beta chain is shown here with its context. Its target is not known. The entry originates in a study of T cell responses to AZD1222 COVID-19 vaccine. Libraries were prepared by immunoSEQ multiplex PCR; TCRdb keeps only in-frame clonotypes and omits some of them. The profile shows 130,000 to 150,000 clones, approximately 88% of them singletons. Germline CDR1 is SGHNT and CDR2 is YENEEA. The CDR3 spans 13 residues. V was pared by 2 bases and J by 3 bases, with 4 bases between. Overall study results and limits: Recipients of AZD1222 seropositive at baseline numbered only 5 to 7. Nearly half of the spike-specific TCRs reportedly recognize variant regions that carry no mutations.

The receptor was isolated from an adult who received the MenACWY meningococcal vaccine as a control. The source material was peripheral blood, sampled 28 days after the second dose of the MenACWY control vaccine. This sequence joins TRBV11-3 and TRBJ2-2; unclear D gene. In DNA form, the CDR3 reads TGTGCCAGCAGCTTATGGTACACCGGGGAGCTGTTTTTT. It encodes CASSLWYTGELFF. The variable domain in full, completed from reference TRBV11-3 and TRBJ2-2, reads EAGVVQSPRYKIIEKKQPVAFWCNPISGHNTLYWYLQNLGQGPELLIRYENEEAVDDSQLPKDRFSAERLKGVDSTLKIQPAELGDSAVYLCASSLWYTGELFFGEGSRLTVL.